This T cell receptor (beta chain) was sequenced during a study of blood T cell repertoires in COVID-19 (dated by TCRdb to about 2020). A note on the overall study: Collaborator samples came from the United States, Italy and Spain and covered acute and convalescent phases of COVID-19. The prospective study material was composed of cDNA or gDNA derived from T cells, B-cell-depleted T cells, or PBMCs. The dataset comprised deeply sampled blood TCRbeta repertoires from subjects exposed to, actively infected with, or recovered from COVID-19. A freely available public database, intended as a resource for researchers studying the immune response to SARS-CoV-2, is where the repertoires were released. Samples were obtained from the ongoing ImmuneRACE study (first 160 participants) and from 1,254 subjects provided by 6 global collaborators. The sample metadata nearly always contained a de-identified subject ID, COVID-19 status, age in years and sex. Where HLA class I and class II types were available, the types were taken from metadata supplied by the sample provider, not from assay-based typing.

TCRbeta CDR3 regions were amplified from genomic DNA by means of the immunoSEQ Assay, a bias-controlled multiplex PCR. Per the source publication's procedure: Within the assay, amplification of reference gene primers was used to estimate how many nucleated cells each sample contained. Sequence reads were collapsed and filtered to measure the absolute abundance of every unique TCRbeta CDR3 rearrangement. For each sample, productive Simpson clonality was calculated as the square root of Simpson's diversity index across productive rearrangements. In TCRdb, the immuneACCESS table is reduced to in-frame sequences with V and J assigned. These tables do not hold every clone; where another copy was compared, an unresolved V gene accounts for under half, and the others remain unexplained. V, J and clone size derive from that table, while D and trimming were established from the DNA sequence. A total of roughly 160,000 clones appear in this sample, approximately 90% of them only once. The ten most abundant clones make up about 9.3% of the sample.

In the case of this clone: The antigen it recognizes is unknown. The record has no base qualities; no much larger clone is one base away.

The study at large found these results: The quantity of clinical and demographic metadata differed by source and by participant and was supplied without curation.

One collaborating source in Seattle enrolled patients during active infection and followed them longitudinally through the course of disease. Each collaborating institution followed its own protocols to collect whole blood in K2EDTA tubes. For TCRbeta analysis, collaborators shipped samples as frozen whole blood, isolated PBMCs, or DNA extracted from either of those sample types. V is trimmed back by 3 bases and J by 3 bases, and the junction contains 6 bases that no gene match accounts for. Via the germline V gene (reference sequence), CDR1 is LNHDA and CDR2 SQIVND. The CDR3 sequence holds 15 residues, the cysteine and phenylalanine included. The DNA shown is the 45-base CDR3, in frame from base 1.

The specimen was peripheral blood. The TCR originated in a woman aged 70-85 years with COVID-19, enrolled during active disease. The chain uses TRBV19 and TRBJ2-3, with 7 bases aligning to TRBD1. The DNA sequence is TGTGCCAGTAGTATCAAGGGGGCCGAAACAGATACGCAGTATTTT. Its protein is CASSIKGAETDTQYF.